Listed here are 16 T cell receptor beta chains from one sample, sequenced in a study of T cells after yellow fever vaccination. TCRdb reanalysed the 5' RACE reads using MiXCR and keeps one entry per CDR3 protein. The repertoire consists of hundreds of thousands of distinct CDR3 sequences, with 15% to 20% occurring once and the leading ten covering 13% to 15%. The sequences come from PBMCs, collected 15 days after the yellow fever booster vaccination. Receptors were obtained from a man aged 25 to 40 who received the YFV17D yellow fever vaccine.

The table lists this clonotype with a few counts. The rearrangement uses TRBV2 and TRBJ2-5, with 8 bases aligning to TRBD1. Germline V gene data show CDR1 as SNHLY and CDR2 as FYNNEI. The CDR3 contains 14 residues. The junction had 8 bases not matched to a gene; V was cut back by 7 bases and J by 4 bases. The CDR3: CASTGQGKGETQYF. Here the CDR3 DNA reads TGTGCCAGCACAGGACAGGGCAAGGGAGAGACCCAGTACTTC.

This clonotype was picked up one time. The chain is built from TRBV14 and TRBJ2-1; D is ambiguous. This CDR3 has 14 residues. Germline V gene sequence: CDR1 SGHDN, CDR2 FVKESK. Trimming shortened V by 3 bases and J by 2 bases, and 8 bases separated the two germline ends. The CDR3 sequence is CASSHPSPYNEQFF. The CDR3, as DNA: TGTGCCAGCAGCCACCCCTCGCCCTACAATGAGCAGTTCTTC.

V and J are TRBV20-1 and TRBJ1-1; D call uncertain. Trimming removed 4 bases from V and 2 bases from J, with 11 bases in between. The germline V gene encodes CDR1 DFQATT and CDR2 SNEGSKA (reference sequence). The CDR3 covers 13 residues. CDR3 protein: CSAIERRNTEAFF. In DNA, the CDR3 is TGCAGTGCTATTGAGAGACGAAACACTGAAGCTTTCTTT.

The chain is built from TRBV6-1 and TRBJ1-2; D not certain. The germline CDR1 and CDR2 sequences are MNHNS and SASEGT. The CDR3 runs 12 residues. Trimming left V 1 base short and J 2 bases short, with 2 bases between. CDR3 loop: CASSEVNYGYTF. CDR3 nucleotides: TGTGCCAGCAGTGAAGTGAACTATGGCTACACCTTC.

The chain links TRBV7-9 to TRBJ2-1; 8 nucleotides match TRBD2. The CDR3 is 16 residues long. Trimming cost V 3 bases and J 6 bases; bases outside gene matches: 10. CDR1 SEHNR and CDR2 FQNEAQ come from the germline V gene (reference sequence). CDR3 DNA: TGTGCCAGCAGCTTGTCCGGGGGGGCGCTGGGCAATGAGCAGTTCTTC. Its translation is CASSLSGGALGNEQFF.

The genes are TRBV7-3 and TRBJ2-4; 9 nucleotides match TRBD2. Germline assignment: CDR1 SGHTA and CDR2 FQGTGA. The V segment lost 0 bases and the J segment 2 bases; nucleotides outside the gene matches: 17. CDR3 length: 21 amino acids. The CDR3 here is CASSLTSGSFVSPGPKNIQYF. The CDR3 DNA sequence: TGTGCCAGCAGCTTAACTAGCGGGAGTTTCGTGAGCCCTGGTCCCAAAAACATTCAGTACTTC.

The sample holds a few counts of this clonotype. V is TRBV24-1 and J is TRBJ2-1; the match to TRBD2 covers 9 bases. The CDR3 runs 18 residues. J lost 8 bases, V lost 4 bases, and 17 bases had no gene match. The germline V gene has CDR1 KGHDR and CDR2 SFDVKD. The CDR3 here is CATSDHLRASGRPYEQFF. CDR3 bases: TGTGCCACCAGTGACCATCTGAGGGCCAGCGGGAGGCCCTATGAGCAGTTCTTC.

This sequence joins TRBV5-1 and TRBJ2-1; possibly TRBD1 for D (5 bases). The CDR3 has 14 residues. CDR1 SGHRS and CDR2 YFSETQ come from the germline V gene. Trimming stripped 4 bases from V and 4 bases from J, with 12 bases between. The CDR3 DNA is TGCGCCAGCAGCGACGACAGCCTATACAATGAGCAGTTCTTC. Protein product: CASSDDSLYNEQFF.

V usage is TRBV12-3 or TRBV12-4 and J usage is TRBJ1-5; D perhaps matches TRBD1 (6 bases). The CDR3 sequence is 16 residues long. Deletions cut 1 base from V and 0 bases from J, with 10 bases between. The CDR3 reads CASSLGTGLSNQPQHF. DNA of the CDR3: TGTGCCAGCAGTTTAGGTACAGGGCTTAGCAATCAGCCCCAGCATTTT.

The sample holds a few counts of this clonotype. The CDR3: CASSLYSLLSGRAVRTQYF. The CDR3 nucleotides are TGTGCCAGCAGCTTATATTCCTTATTAAGCGGGAGGGCCGTGAGAACGCAGTATTTT. The gene calls are TRBV11-2 and TRBJ2-3, with 10 bases aligning to TRBD2. Trimming cost V 2 bases and J 9 bases; bases outside gene matches: 20. Germline V gene lookup returns CDR1 SGHAT and CDR2 FQNNGV. The CDR3 is made up of 19 amino acids.

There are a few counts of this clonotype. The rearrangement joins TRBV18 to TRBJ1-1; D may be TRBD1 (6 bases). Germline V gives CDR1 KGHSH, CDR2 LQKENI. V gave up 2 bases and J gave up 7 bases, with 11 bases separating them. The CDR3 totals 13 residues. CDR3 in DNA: TGTGCCAGCTCACCAGGGGGGCTTGGTGAAGCTTTCTTT. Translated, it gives CASSPGGLGEAFF.

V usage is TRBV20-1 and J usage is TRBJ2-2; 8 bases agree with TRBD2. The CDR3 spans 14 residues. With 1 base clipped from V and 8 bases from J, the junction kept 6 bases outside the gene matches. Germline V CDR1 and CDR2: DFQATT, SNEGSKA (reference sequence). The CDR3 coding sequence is TGCAGTGCTAGAGCTAGTAGCGGGACAGGGGAGCTGTTTTTT. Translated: CSARASSGTGELFF.

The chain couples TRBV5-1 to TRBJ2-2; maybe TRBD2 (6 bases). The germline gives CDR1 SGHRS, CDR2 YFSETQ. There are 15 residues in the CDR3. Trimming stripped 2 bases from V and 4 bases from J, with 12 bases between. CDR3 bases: TGCGCCAGCAGCTTAGGAGGAGGGGCCACCGGGGAGCTGTTTTTT. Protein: CASSLGGGATGELFF.

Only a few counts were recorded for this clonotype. The CDR3 coding sequence is TGTGCCAGCAGCTTAGCGACAGGGGCGTACAATGAGCAGTTCTTC. This codes for CASSLATGAYNEQFF. The V call is TRBV7-8, the J call TRBJ2-1; TRBD1 matches at 8 bases. Germline V gives CDR1 SGHVS, CDR2 FQNEAQ. The V segment lost 0 bases and the J segment 4 bases; nucleotides outside the gene matches: 2. This CDR3 contains 15 residues. Filled out from reference TRBV7-8 and TRBJ2-1, the complete variable domain reads GAGVSQSPRYKVAKRGQDVALRCDPISGHVSLFWYQQALGQGPEFLTYFQNEAQLDKSGLPSDRFFAERPEGSVSTLKIQRTQQEDSAVYLCASSLATGAYNEQFFGPGTRLTVL.

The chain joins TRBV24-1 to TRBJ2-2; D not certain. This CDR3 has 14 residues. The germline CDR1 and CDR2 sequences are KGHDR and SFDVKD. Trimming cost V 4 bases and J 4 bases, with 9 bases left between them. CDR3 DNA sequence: TGTGCCACCAGTGAGGGTCAGCCCACCGGGGAGCTGTTTTTT. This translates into CATSEGQPTGELFF.

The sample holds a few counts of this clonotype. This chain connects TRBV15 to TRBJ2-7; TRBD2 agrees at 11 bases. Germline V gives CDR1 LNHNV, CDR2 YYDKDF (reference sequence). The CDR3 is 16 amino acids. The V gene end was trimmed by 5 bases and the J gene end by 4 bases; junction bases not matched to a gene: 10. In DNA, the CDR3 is TGTGCCACCAGCCTGAAGGGTGGGACTAGCGGTTACGAGCAGTACTTC. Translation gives CATSLKGGTSGYEQYF.